Listed below are T cell receptor beta chains from one sample, sequenced in a study of shared clonotypes between healthy human individuals. TCRdb's table, derived via immunoSEQ multiplex PCR, lists solely in-frame clones and lacks some. The table includes some 2,500,000 clones, roughly 93% detected once. The source material was naive CD4+ T cells from PBMCs. These receptors were collected from a man in his late teens or twenties in good health. Some clones in this sample may be carry-over from other donors' samples. CDR3s include the opening cysteine and the closing phenylalanine or tryptophan. A D gene is named only where the DNA matches it firmly. Size values are once, few and many counts, or a class for expanded clones, and some rows have none.

j_call,clone_size,v_call,d_call,cdr3_nt,cdr3_aa
TRBJ2-3,.,TRBV9,TRBD2,TGTGCCAGCAGCGTAGGGGGTGGACTAGCGGGAGGTGATACGCAGTATTTT,CASSVGGGLAGGDTQYF
TRBJ1-1,few,TRBV5-4,.,TGTGCCAGCAGGTCAGGGTCAGGCACTGAAGCTTTCTTT,CASRSGSGTEAFF
TRBJ1-1,.,TRBV18,.,TGTGCCAGCTCACCGGTCACAGGGATGGACACTGAAGCTTTCTTT,CASSPVTGMDTEAFF
TRBJ2-5,.,TRBV5-1,.,TGCGCCAGCAGCCTGGCCCGGCAAGAGACCCAGTACTTC,CASSLARQETQYF
TRBJ1-1,once,TRBV27,TRBD1,TGTGCCAGCATTCGACAGGGGGGGACTGAAGCTTTCTTT,CASIRQGGTEAFF
TRBJ2-5,.,TRBV5-4,.,TGTGCCAGCAGCAGAGACTACGCAGAGACCCAGTACTTC,CASSRDYAETQYF
TRBJ2-7,.,TRBV5-1,.,TGCGCCAGCAGCTGGGACTGGGGGTACGAGCAGTACTTC,CASSWDWGYEQYF
TRBJ1-1,.,TRBV20-1,.,TGCAGTGCCCTATACGTCGCGGTTTTCTTT,CSALYVAVFF
TRBJ1-1,.,TRBV18,TRBD1,TGTGCCAGCTCACCCGACAGGGAGGCTGAAGCTTTCTTT,CASSPDREAEAFF
TRBJ2-7,once,TRBV19,.,TGTGCCAGTAGTAAAAGGGACACTTCCTACGAGCAGTACTTC,CASSKRDTSYEQYF
TRBJ2-3,.,TRBV9,TRBD2,TGTGCCAGCAGTTCGAGGGAGGGTAGTTTAGCAGATACGCAGTATTTT,CASSSREGSLADTQYF
TRBJ2-3,.,TRBV25-1,.,TGTGCCAGCAGTGAATACGCCTCAGGGCTTTCGCAGTATTTT,CASSEYASGLSQYF
TRBJ2-3,.,TRBV28,.,TGTGCCAGCAGTTTTGTAGCGGCCAAGCATGCGCAGTATTTT,CASSFVAAKHAQYF
TRBJ2-7,.,TRBV19,.,TGTGCCAGTAGTACCGTTTCGGGGCGGTTCCTAAACGAGCAGTACTTC,CASSTVSGRFLNEQYF
TRBJ2-2,.,TRBV7-3,.,TGTGCCAGCAGCTTAACAGCGGCCGGGGAGCTGTTTTTT,CASSLTAAGELFF
TRBJ1-1,.,TRBV7-2,TRBD1,TGTGCCAGCGATCCAGGGGGCGCGTTGAACACTGAAGCTTTCTTT,CASDPGGALNTEAFF
TRBJ1-6,.,TRBV7-2,TRBD1,TGTGCCAGCAGCTTAGGGACAGGGGGCAGACCCCTCCACTTT,CASSLGTGGRPLHF
TRBJ2-5,.,TRBV29-1,.,TGCAGCGTTTCATCGCGGACAACGGGGGAGACCCAGTACTTC,CSVSSRTTGETQYF
TRBJ1-4,.,TRBV19,.,TGTGCCAGATTTCCGGGGGACCATCATACTGCAACTAATGAAAAACTGTTTTTT,CARFPGDHHTATNEKLFF
TRBJ2-7,.,TRBV29-1,TRBD1,TGCAGCGTGGGGTCGACAGGGTCCTACGAGCAGTACTTC,CSVGSTGSYEQYF